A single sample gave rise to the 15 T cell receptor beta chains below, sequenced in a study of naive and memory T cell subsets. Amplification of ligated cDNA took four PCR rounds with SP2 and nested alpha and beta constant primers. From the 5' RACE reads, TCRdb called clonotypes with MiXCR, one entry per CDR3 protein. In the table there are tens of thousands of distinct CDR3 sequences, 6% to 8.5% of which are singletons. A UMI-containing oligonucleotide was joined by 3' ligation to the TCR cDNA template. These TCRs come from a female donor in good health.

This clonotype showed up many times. CDR3 region: CASSLSGGGDTQYF. The CDR3 coding sequence is TGTGCCAGCAGTCTTAGCGGTGGAGGAGATACGCAGTATTTT. V gene TRBV6-5 combines with J gene TRBJ2-3, with D tentatively TRBD2 (6 bases). Germline V gene data show CDR1 as MNHEY and CDR2 as SVGAGI. V shed 5 bases and J shed 5 bases, with 14 bases lying between them. CDR3 length: 14 residues.

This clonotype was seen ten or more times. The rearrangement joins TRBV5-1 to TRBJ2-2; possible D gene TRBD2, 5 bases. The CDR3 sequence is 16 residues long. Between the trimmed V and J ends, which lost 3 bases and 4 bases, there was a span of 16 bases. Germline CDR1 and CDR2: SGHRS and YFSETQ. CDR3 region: CASSSRAGGGTGELFF. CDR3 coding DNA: TGCGCCAGCAGCTCCCGGGCAGGTGGAGGCACCGGGGAGCTGTTTTTT.

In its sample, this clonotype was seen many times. The CDR3 sequence is CASSYSTGIHGYTF. The CDR3 DNA sequence: TGTGCCAGCAGTTACTCGACAGGGATCCATGGCTACACCTTC. The gene calls are TRBV6-6 and TRBJ1-2, with 7 bases fitting TRBD1. From germline, CDR1 is MNHNY and CDR2 SVGAGI (reference sequence). Germline trimming cut 0 bases from V and 6 bases from J; bases unmatched to any gene: 4. CDR3 length equals 14 residues.

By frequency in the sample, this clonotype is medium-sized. CDR3 amino acids: CASSLALRGGYTF. The CDR3 DNA reads as TGTGCCAGCAGCTTAGCGCTCAGAGGAGGCTACACCTTC. The rearrangement links TRBV7-2 to TRBJ1-2; the D is unclear. The V and J ends lost 0 bases and 8 bases respectively, with 10 bases between them. Looked up from germline, CDR1 is SGHTA and CDR2 is FQGNSA. The CDR3 contains 13 residues.

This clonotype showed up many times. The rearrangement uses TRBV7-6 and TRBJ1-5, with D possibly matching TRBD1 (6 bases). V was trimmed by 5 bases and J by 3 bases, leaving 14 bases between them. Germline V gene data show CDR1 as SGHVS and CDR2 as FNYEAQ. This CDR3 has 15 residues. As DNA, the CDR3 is TGTGCCAGCAGCCCGGTCGGGGGCTTCAATCAGCCCCAGCATTTT. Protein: CASSPVGGFNQPQHF. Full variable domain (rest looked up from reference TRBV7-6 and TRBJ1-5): GAGVSQSPRYKVTKRGQDVALRCDPISGHVSLYWYRQALGQGPEFLTYFNYEAQQDKSGLPNDRFSAERPEGSISTLTIQRTEQRDSAMYRCASSPVGGFNQPQHFGDGTRLSIL.

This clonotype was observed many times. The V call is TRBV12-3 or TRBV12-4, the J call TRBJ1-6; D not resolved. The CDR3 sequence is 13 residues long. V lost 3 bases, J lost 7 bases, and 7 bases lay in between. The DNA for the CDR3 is TGTGCCAGCAGTTTCAGTAAAAATTCACCCCTCCACTTT. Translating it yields CASSFSKNSPLHF.

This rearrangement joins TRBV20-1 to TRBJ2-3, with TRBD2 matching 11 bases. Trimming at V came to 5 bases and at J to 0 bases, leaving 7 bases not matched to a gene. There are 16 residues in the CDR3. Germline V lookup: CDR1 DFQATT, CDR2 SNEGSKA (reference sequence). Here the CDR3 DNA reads TGCAGTGCTCGTTCTAGCGGGGGGACCAGCACAGATACGCAGTATTTT. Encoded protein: CSARSSGGTSTDTQYF.

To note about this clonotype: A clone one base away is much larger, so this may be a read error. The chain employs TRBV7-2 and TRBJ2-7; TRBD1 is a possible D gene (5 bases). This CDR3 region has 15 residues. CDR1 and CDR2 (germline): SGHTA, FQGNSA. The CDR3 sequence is CAGSLVGQEHYEQYF. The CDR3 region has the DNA TGTGCCGGCAGCTTAGTGGGGCAGGAGCACTACGAGCAGTACTTC.

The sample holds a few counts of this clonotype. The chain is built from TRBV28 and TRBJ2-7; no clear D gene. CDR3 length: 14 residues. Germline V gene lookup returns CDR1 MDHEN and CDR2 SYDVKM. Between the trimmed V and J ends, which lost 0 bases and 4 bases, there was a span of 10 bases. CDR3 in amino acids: CASSLWASSYEQYF. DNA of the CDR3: TGTGCCAGCAGTTTATGGGCATCCTCGTACGAGCAGTACTTC.

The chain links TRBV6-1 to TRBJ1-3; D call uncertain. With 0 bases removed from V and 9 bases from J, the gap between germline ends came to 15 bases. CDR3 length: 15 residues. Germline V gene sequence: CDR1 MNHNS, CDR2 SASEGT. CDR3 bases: TGTGCCAGCAGTGAAGCGGTAACAGCCAGAGTCACCATATATTTT. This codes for CASSEAVTARVTIYF.

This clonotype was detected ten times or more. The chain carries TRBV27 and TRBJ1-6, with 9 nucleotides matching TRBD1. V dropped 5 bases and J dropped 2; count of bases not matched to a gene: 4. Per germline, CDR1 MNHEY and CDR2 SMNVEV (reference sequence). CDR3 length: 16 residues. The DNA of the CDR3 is TGTGCCAGCAGTGGATACAGGGGGCCCTATAATTCACCCCTCCACTTT. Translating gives CASSGYRGPYNSPLHF.

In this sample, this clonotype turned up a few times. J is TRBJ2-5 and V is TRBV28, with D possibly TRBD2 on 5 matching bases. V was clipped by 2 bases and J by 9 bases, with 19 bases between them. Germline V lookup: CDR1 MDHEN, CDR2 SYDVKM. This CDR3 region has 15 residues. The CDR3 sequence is CASSLERAPSEAQYF. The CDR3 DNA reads TGTGCCAGCAGTTTAGAGAGGGCTCCGTCTGAGGCCCAGTACTTC.

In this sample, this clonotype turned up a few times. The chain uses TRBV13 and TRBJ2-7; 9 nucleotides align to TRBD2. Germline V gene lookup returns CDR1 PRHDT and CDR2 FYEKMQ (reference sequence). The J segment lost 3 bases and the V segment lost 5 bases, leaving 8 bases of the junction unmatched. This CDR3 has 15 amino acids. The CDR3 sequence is CASSPGPSGDYEQYF. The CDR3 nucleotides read TGTGCCAGCAGCCCAGGGCCTAGCGGGGACTACGAGCAGTACTTC.

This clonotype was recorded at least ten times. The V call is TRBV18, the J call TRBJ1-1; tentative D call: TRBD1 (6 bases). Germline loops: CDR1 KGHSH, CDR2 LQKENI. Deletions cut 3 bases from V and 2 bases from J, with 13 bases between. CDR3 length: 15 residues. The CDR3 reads CASSPGGRDNTEAFF. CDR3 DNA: TGTGCCAGCTCACCGGGGGGCAGGGACAACACTGAAGCTTTCTTT.

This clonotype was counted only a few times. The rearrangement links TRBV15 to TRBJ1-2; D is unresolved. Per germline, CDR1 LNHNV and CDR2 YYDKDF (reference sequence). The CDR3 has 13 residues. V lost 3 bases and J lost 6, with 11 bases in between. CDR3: CATSRVRQHGYTF. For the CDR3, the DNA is TGTGCCACCAGCAGGGTGAGACAACATGGCTACACCTTC.